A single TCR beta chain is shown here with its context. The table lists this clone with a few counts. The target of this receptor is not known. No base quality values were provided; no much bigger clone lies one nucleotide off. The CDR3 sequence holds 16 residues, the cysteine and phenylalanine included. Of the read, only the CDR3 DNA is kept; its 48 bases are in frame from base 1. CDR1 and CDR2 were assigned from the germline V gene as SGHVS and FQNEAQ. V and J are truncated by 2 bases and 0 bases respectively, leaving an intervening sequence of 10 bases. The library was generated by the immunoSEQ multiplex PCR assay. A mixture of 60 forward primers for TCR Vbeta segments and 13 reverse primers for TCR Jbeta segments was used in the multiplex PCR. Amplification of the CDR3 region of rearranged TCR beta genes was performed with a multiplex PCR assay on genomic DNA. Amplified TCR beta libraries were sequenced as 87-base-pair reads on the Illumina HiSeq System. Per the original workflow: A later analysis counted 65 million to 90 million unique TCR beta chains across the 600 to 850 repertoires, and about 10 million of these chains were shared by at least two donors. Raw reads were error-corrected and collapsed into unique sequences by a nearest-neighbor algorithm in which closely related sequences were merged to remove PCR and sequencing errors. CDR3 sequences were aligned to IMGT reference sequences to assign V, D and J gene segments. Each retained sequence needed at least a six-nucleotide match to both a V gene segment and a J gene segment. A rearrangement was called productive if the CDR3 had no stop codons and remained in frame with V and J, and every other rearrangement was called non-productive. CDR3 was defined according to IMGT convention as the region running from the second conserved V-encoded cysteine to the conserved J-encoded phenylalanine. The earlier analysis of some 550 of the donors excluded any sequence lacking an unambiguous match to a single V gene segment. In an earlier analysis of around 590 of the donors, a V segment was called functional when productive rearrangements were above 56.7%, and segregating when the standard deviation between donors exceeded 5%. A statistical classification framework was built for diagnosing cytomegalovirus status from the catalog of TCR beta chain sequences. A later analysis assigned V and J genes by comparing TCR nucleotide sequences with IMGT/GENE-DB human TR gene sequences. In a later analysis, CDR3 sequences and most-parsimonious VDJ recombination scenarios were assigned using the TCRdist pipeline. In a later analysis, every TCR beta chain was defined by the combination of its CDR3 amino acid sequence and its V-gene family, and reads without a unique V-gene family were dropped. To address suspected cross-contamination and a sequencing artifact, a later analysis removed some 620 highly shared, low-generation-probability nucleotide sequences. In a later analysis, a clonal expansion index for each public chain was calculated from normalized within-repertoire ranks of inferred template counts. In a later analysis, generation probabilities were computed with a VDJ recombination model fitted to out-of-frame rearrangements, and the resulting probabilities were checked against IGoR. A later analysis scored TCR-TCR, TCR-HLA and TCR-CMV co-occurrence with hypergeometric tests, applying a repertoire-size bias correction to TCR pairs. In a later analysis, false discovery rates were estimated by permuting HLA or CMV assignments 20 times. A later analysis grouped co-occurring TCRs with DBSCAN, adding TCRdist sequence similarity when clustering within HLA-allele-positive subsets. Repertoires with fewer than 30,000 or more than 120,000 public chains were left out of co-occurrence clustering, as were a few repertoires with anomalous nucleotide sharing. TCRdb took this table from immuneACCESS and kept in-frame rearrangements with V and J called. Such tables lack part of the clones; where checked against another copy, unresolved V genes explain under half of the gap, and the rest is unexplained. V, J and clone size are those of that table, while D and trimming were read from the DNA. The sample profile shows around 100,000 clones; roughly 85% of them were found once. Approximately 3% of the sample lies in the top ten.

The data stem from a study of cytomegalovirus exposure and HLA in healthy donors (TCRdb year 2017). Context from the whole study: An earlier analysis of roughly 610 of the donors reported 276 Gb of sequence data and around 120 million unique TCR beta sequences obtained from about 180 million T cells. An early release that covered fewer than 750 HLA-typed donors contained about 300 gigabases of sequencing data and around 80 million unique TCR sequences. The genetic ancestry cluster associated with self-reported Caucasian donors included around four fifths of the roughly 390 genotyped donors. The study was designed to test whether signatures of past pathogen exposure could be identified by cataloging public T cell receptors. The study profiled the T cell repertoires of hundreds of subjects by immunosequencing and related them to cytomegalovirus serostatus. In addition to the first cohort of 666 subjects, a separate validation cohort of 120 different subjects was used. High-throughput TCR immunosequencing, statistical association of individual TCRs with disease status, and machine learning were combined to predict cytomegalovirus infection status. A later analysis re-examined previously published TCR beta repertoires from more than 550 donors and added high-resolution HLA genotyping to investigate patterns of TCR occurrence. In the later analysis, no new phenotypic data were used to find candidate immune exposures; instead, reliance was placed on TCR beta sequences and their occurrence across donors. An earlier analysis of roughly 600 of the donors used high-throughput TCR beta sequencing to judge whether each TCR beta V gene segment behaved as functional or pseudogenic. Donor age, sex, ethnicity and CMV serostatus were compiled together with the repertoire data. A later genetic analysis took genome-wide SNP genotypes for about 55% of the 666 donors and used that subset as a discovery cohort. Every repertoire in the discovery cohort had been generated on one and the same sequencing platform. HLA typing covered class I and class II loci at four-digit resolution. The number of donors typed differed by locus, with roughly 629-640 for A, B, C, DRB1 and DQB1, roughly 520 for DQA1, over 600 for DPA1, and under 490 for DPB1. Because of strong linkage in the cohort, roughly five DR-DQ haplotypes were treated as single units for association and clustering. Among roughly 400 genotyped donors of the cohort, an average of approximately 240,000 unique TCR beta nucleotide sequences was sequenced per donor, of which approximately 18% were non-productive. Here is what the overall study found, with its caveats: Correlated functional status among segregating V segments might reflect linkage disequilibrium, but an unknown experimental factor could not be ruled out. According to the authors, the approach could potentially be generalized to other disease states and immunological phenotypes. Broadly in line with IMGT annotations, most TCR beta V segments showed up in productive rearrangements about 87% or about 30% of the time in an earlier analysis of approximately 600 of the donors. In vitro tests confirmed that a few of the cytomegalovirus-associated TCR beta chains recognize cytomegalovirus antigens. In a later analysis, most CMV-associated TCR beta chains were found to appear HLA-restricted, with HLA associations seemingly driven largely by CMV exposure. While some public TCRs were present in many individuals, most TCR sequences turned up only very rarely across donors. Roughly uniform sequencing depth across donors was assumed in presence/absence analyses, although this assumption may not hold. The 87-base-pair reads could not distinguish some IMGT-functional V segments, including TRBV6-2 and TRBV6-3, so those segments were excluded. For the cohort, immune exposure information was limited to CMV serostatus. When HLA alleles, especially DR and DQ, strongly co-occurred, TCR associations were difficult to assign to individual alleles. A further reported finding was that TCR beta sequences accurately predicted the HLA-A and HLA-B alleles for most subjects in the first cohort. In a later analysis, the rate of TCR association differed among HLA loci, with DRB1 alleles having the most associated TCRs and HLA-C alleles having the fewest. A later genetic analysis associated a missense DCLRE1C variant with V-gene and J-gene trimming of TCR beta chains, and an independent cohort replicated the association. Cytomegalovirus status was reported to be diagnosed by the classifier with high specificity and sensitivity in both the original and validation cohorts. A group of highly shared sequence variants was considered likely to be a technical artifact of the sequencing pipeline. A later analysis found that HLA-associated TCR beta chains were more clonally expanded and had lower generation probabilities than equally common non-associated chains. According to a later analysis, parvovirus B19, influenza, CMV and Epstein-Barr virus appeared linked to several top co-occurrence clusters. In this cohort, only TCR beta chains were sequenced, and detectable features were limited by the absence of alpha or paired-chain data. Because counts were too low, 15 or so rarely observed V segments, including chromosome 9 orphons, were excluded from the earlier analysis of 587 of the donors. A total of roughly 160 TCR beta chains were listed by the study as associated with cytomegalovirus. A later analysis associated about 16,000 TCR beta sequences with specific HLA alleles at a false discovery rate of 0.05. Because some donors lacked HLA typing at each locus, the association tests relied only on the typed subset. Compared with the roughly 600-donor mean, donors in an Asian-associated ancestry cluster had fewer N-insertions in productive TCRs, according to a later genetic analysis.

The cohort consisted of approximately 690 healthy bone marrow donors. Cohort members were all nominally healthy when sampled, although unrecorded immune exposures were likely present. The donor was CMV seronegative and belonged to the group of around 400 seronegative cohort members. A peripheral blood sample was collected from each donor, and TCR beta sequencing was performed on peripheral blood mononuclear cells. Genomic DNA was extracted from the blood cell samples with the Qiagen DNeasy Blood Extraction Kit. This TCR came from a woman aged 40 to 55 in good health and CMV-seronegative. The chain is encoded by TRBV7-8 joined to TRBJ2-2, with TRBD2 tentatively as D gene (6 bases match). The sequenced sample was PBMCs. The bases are TGTGCCAGCAGCTTACTTAGCGGAGCGAACACCGGGGAGCTGTTTTTT. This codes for CASSLLSGANTGELFF. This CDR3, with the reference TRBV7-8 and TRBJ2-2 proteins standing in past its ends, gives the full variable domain GAGVSQSPRYKVAKRGQDVALRCDPISGHVSLFWYQQALGQGPEFLTYFQNEAQLDKSGLPSDRFFAERPEGSVSTLKIQRTQQEDSAVYLCASSLLSGANTGELFFGEGSRLTVL.